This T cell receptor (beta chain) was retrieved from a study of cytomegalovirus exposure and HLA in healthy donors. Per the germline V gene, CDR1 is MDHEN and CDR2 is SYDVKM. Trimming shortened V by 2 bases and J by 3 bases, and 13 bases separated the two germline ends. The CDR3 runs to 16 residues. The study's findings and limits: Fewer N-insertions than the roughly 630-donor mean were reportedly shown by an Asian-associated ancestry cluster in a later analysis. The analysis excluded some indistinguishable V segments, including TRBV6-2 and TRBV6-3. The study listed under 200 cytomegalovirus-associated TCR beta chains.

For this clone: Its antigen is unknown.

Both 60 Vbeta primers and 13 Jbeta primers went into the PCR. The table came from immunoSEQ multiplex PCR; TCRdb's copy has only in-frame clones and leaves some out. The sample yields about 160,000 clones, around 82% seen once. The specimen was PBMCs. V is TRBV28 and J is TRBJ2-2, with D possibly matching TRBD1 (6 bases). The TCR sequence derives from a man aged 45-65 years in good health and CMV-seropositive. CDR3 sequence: CASSLSRGWDTGELFF. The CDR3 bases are TGTGCCAGCAGTTTAAGTAGGGGGTGGGACACCGGGGAGCTGTTTTTT.